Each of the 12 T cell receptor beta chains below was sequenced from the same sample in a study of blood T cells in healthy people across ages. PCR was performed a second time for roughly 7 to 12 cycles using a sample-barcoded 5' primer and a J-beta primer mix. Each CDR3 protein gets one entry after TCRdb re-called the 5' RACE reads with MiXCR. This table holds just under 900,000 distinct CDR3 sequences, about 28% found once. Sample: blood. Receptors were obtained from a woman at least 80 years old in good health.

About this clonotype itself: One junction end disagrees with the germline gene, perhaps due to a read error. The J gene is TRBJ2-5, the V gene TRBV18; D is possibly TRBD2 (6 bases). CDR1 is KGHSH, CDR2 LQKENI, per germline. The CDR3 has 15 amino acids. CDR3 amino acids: CASSPPEGLGETQCF. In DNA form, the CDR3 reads TGTGCCAGCTCACCCCCGGAGGGTTTGGGGGAGACCCAGTGCTTC.

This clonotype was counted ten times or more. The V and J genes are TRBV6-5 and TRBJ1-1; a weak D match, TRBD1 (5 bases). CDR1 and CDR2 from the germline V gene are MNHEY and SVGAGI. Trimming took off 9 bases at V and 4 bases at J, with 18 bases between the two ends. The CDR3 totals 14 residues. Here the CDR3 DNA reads TGTGCCAGTACTAAATCGGGGCAGGGCACTGAAGCTTTCTTT. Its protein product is CASTKSGQGTEAFF.

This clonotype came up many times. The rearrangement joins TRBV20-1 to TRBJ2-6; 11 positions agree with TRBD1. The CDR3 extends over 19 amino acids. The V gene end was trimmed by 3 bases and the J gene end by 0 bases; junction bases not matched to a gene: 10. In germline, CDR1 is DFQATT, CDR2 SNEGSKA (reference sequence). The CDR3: CSARDLPGTGGSGANVLTF. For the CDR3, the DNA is TGCAGTGCTAGGGACCTCCCCGGGACAGGGGGCTCTGGGGCCAACGTCCTGACTTTC.

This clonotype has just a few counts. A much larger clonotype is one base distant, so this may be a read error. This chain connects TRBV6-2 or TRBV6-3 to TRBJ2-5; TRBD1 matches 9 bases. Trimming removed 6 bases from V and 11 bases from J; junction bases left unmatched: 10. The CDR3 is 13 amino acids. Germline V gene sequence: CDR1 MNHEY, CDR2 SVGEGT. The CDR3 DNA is TGTGCCAGCAGCCGGGACAGGGATTTGGGGCAGTACTTC. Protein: CASSRDRDLGQYF.

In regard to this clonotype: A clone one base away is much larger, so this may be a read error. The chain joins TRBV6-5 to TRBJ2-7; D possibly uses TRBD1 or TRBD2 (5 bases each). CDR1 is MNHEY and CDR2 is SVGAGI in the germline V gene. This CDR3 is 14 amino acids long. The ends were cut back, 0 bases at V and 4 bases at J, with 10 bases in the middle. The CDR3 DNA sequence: TGTGCCAGCAGTTACTCGAATGGGGGTTACGAGCAGTACTTC. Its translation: CASSYSNGGYEQYF.

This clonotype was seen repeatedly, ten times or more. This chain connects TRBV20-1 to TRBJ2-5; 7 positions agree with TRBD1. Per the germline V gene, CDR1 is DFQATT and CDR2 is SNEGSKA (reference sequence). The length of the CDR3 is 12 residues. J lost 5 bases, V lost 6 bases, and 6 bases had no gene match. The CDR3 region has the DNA TGCAGTGCCAAGGGACAGATTGAGACCCAGTACTTC. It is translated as CSAKGQIETQYF.

Here the CDR3 reads CASSRQGAVGNQPQHF. As DNA, the CDR3 is TGTGCCAGCAGTCGACAGGGGGCAGTAGGCAATCAGCCCCAGCATTTT. The V gene is TRBV12-3 or TRBV12-4, the J gene TRBJ1-5; 10 bases are a match to TRBD1. The length of the CDR3 is 16 residues. J was trimmed by 2 bases and V by 5 bases; bases with no gene match: 6.

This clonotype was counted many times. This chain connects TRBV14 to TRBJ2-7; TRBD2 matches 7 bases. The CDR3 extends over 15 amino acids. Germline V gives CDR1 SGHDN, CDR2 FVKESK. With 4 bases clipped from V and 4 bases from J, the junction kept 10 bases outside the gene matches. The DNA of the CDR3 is TGTGCCAGCAGCCGCCGCGGAGGGGAGGGATACGAGCAGTACTTC. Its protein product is CASSRRGGEGYEQYF.

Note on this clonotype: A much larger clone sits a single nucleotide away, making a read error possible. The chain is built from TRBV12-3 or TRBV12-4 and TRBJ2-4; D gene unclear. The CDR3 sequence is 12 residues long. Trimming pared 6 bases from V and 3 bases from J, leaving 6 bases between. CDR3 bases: TGTGCCAGCAGCCCCTGCAAAAACATTCAGTACTTC. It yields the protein CASSPCKNIQYF.

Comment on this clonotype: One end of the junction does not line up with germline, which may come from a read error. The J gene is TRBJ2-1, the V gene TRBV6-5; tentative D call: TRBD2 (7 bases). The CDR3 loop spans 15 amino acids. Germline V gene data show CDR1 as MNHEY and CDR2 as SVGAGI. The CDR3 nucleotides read TGTGCCAGCACCCAGAGGCGGGGGCCTTACAGTGAGCACTTCTTC. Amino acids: CASTQRRGPYSEHFF.

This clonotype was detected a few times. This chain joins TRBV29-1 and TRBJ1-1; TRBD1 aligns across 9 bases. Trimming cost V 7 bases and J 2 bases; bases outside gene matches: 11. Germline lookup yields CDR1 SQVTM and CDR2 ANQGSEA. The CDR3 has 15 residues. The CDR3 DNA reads TGCAGCGCCCCGGATTGGGACAGGGATAACACTGAAGCTTTCTTT. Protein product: CSAPDWDRDNTEAFF.

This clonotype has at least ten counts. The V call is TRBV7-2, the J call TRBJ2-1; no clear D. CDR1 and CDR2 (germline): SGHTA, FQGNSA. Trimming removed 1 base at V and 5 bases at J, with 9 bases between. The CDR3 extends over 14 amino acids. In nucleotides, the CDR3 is TGTGCCAGCAGCTTAGGGGGTCAGAACAATGAGCAGTTCTTC. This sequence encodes CASSLGGQNNEQFF.